The 18 T cell receptor beta chains presented below share a single source sample, sequenced in a study of blood T cell repertoires in COVID-19. Profiled with immunoSEQ multiplex PCR; TCRdb holds only in-frame clones, not every one. The sample lists around 94,000 clones; roughly 90% were seen once. The source material was peripheral blood. Receptor source: a woman between 50 and 59 years old with COVID-19, enrolled during active disease.

The V gene is TRBV19, the J gene TRBJ1-2; TRBD1 aligns across 11 bases. This CDR3 is 15 amino acids long. The germline V gene encodes CDR1 LNHDA and CDR2 SQIVND (reference sequence). Germline trimming cut 3 bases from V and 2 bases from J; bases unmatched to any gene: 2. The CDR3, as DNA: TGTGCCAGTAGTATTTGGACAGGGGGCAACTATGGCTACACCTTC. Protein product: CASSIWTGGNYGYTF.

The V call is TRBV6-1, the J call TRBJ2-5; 12 positions agree with TRBD2. CDR3 size: 16 residues. V lost 4 bases to trimming and J lost 1 base; unmatched junction nucleotides: 4. The germline gives CDR1 MNHNS, CDR2 SASEGT. CDR3 in DNA: TGTGCCAGCAGTGCTGGGACTAGCGGGCCCCAAGAGACCCAGTACTTC. Its translation is CASSAGTSGPQETQYF.

The rearrangement joins TRBV5-8 to TRBJ2-3; D perhaps matches TRBD1 (6 bases). The V end was cut by 4 bases, the J end by 2 bases, with 17 bases between. The germline V gene has CDR1 SGHTS and CDR2 YDEGEE. The CDR3 runs 16 residues. The CDR3 reads CASSAKDSAVTDTQYF. CDR3 nucleotides: TGTGCCAGCAGCGCGAAGGACAGCGCCGTCACAGATACGCAGTATTTT.

The chain carries TRBV30 and TRBJ1-1, with 7 positions matching TRBD1. Germline CDR1 and CDR2: GTSNPN and SVGIG (reference sequence). V was clipped by 0 bases and J by 11 bases; unmatched bases: 9. This CDR3 spans 13 amino acids. CDR3 sequence reads: CAWSVLGTVGAFF. The CDR3 bases are TGTGCCTGGAGTGTACTCGGGACAGTGGGGGCTTTCTTT.

In its sample, this clone was seen a few times. The chain uses TRBV18 and TRBJ1-1; no clear D. The CDR3 runs 13 residues. Germline V gives CDR1 KGHSH, CDR2 LQKENI. Trimming took 4 bases from V and 0 from J, leaving 6 bases between them. The DNA of the CDR3 is TGTGCCAGCTCACAAGGAGTGAACACTGAAGCTTTCTTT. It specifies CASSQGVNTEAFF.

The chain uses TRBV4-1 and TRBJ1-1, with TRBD1 identical over 7 bases. V lost 5 bases to trimming and J lost 0 bases; unmatched junction nucleotides: 3. The germline CDR1 and CDR2 sequences are MGHRA and YSYEKL. This CDR3 comprises 14 residues. The CDR3 nucleotides read TGCGCCAGCAGCACAGGGGTTTTGAACACTGAAGCTTTCTTT. This sequence encodes CASSTGVLNTEAFF.

The chain couples TRBV24-1 to TRBJ2-1; 10 bases match TRBD2. The germline V gene has CDR1 KGHDR and CDR2 SFDVKD. The J segment lost 8 bases and the V segment lost 6 bases, leaving 6 bases of the junction unmatched. This CDR3 region has 14 residues. The CDR3 reads CATSSIAGGDEQFF. The CDR3 DNA follows: TGTGCCACCAGTTCTATAGCGGGGGGTGATGAGCAGTTCTTC.

The chain carries TRBV2 and TRBJ1-6; D is undetermined. Germline V gene data show CDR1 as SNHLY and CDR2 as FYNNEI. The CDR3 contains 15 residues. V lost 1 base to trimming and J lost 0 bases, with 4 bases between them. The CDR3 sequence is CASSEESSYNSPLHF. In DNA, the CDR3 is TGTGCCAGCAGTGAAGAGAGCTCCTATAATTCACCCCTCCACTTT.

The rearrangement links TRBV11-3 to TRBJ1-2, with TRBD1 identical over 7 bases. Looked up from germline, CDR1 is SGHNT and CDR2 is YENEEA. The CDR3 covers 13 residues. With 5 bases clipped from V and 4 bases from J, the junction kept 4 bases outside the gene matches. CDR3 in amino acids: CASSLAGGYGYTF. Here the CDR3 DNA reads TGTGCCAGCAGCCTCGCAGGGGGCTATGGCTACACCTTC.

The chain has TRBV5-1 and TRBJ2-5, with 8 positions matching TRBD1. Germline CDR1 is SGHRS and CDR2 is YFSETQ. V lost 8 bases and J lost 5; bases outside the gene matches: 11. The CDR3 contains 14 residues. CDR3 nucleotides: TGCGCCAGTCGGGGGCAGGGGGCCGGCGAGACCCAGTACTTC. Protein product: CASRGQGAGETQYF.

The chain couples TRBV24-1 to TRBJ2-3; 8 nucleotides line up with TRBD2. This CDR3 region has 15 residues. CDR1 and CDR2 from the germline V gene are KGHDR and SFDVKD. V trimming: 3 bases; J trimming: 7 bases; junction bases outside the gene matches: 8. The CDR3 region has the DNA TGTGCCACCAGTGATCCCCGGGAGGGAAGAAATACGCAGTATTTT. This codes for CATSDPREGRNTQYF.

This rearrangement joins TRBV3-1 (or the pseudogene TRBV3-2) to TRBJ1-1, with D uncertain. CDR1 is LGHDT, CDR2 YNNKEL, per germline (reference sequence). Trimming removed 0 bases at V and 5 bases at J, with 10 bases between. The CDR3 length is 14 residues. CDR3 loop: CASSQDLARTEAFF. The CDR3, as DNA: TGTGCCAGCAGCCAAGATCTTGCCAGAACTGAAGCTTTCTTT.

V is TRBV7-2 and J is TRBJ2-1; no clear D gene. The V gene lost 5 bases and the J gene lost 4 bases, with 15 bases spanning the gap. Germline CDR1 SGHTA, CDR2 FQGNSA. The CDR3 sequence is 15 residues long. Here the CDR3 reads CASSATQGTYNEQFF. The CDR3 DNA sequence: TGTGCCAGCAGCGCGACACAAGGTACGTACAATGAGCAGTTCTTC.

This clone was recorded a few times. The chain links TRBV5-4 to TRBJ2-3; D is perhaps TRBD2 (6 bases). Germline V gene data show CDR1 as SGHNT and CDR2 as YYREEE (reference sequence). The V end was cut by 6 bases, the J end by 1 base, with 9 bases between. This CDR3 spans 13 amino acids. In nucleotides, the CDR3 is TGTGCCAGCACCTGGGGGGGCACAGATACGCAGTATTTT. Translating gives CASTWGGTDTQYF. The full variable domain, completed using reference TRBV5-4 and TRBJ2-3, is ETGVTQSPTHLIKTRGQQVTLRCSSQSGHNTVSWYQQALGQGPQFIFQYYREEENGRGNFPPRFSGLQFPNYSSELNVNALELDDSALYLCASTWGGTDTQYFGPGTRLTVL.

The chain combines TRBV7-2 with TRBJ1-5; D gene ambiguous. The V gene lost 2 bases and the J gene lost 1 base, with 6 bases spanning the gap. The CDR3 covers 14 residues. Germline CDR1 SGHTA, CDR2 FQGNSA. The CDR3 loop reads CASSLKASNQPQHF. As DNA, the CDR3 is TGTGCCAGCAGCTTAAAAGCAAGCAATCAGCCCCAGCATTTT.

This clone was recorded once. The V and J genes are TRBV9 and TRBJ1-1; a possible D gene is TRBD1 (5 bases). Per the germline V gene, CDR1 is SGDLS and CDR2 is YYNGEE. V gave up 3 bases and J gave up 10 bases, with 16 bases separating them. The CDR3 sequence is 13 residues long. CDR3 protein: CASSARLEGAAFF. The CDR3 region has the DNA TGTGCCAGCAGCGCCCGCTTGGAAGGGGCAGCTTTCTTT. The whole variable domain, remainder taken from reference TRBV9 and TRBJ1-1, is DSGVTQTPKHLITATGQRVTLRCSPRSGDLSVYWYQQSLDQGLQFLIQYYNGEERAKGNILERFSAQQFPDLHSELNLSSLELGDSALYFCASSARLEGAAFFGQGTRLTVV.

The chain uses TRBV11-2 and TRBJ1-1; D might be TRBD1 (5 bases). The CDR3 has 13 amino acids. The germline CDR1 and CDR2 sequences are SGHAT and FQNNGV. V lost 3 bases and J 4 bases, leaving 9 bases between the germline ends. The CDR3 nucleotides read TGTGCCAGCAGCTTGGGGGAGGCCACTGAAGCTTTCTTT. This gives the protein CASSLGEATEAFF.

The chain recombines TRBV5-6 with TRBJ1-1; 9 bases line up with TRBD1. J lost 5 bases, V lost 4 bases, and 6 bases had no gene match. The germline V gene encodes CDR1 SGHDT and CDR2 YYEEEE. The CDR3 sequence is 14 residues long. The CDR3 sequence is CASSQPGQGTEAFF. CDR3 nucleotide sequence: TGTGCCAGCAGCCAGCCGGGACAGGGAACTGAAGCTTTCTTT.